Listed here are 30 T cell receptor beta chains from one sample, sequenced in a study of T cells in Graves' hyperthyroidism and ophthalmopathy. Amplified TCR beta CDR3 regions came from RNA transcripts. First-round RT-PCR of the TCR CDR3 relied on the HTBI primer set. TCRdb fed the multiplex PCR reads into MiXCR, producing one record per CDR3 protein. The sample holds around 60,000 distinct CDR3 sequences; about 50% are singletons and the top ten take around 12%. Sequenced: blood. These receptors all come from a woman aged 25-40 years with Graves' ophthalmopathy.

This clonotype showed up many times. The genes are TRBV20-1 and TRBJ1-1; D is ambiguous. Germline CDR1 reads DFQATT; CDR2 reads SNEGSKA (reference sequence). The CDR3 is made up of 14 amino acids. Trimming removed 8 bases from V and 0 bases from J, with 16 bases in between. The CDR3 here is CSLRAGAMNTEAFF. As DNA, the CDR3 is TGCAGTCTCCGAGCAGGAGCCATGAACACTGAAGCTTTCTTT.

This clonotype appeared many times. This sequence joins TRBV10-3 and TRBJ1-1; the D is unclear. The germline V and J ends were trimmed by 3 bases and 3 bases, with 11 bases remaining between them. Germline CDR1 ENHRY, CDR2 SYGVKD. The CDR3 runs 14 residues. CDR3 coding DNA: TGTGCCATCAGTGAAGTCGGAAGGGACACTGAAGCTTTCTTT. Protein product: CAISEVGRDTEAFF.

This clonotype was detected many times. This chain uses TRBV29-1 with TRBJ2-5, with TRBD2 as a possible D gene (6 bases). The length of the CDR3 is 12 residues. V was cut by 3 bases and J by 5 bases, with 10 bases left in between. Per the germline V gene, CDR1 is SQVTM and CDR2 is ANQGSEA. CDR3: CSVDPSAETQYF. In DNA, the CDR3 is TGCAGCGTTGATCCTAGCGCCGAGACCCAGTACTTC.

This clonotype was recorded many times. The chain joins TRBV27 to TRBJ1-6; D may be TRBD1 (6 bases). Trimming removed 6 bases at V and 8 bases at J, with 20 bases between. The CDR3 totals 16 residues. Germline CDR1 and CDR2: MNHEY and SMNVEV (reference sequence). The CDR3: CASRAGVVRFDSPLHF. The CDR3 coding sequence is TGTGCCAGCAGAGCAGGGGTCGTCAGGTTTGATTCACCCCTCCACTTT.

This clonotype was observed at least ten times. The chain employs TRBV5-1 and TRBJ2-7; 7 positions agree with TRBD2. The CDR3 extends over 15 amino acids. Germline assignment: CDR1 SGHRS and CDR2 YFSETQ. V was clipped by 4 bases and J by 5 bases; unmatched bases: 12. The CDR3 is CASSNRLAPGHEQYF. CDR3 in DNA: TGCGCCAGCAGCAATAGACTAGCCCCAGGGCACGAGCAGTACTTC.

Remarks on this clonotype: The junction differs from germline at one of its ends, possibly a read error. The chain couples TRBV19 to TRBJ2-2; D might be TRBD1 (6 bases). This CDR3 is built from 16 residues. CDR1 and CDR2 from the germline V gene are LNHDA and SQIVND (reference sequence). The CDR3: CASSVSGDTNTGVLFF. In nucleotides, the CDR3 is TGTGCTAGTAGTGTCTCAGGGGATACTAACACCGGGGTGCTGTTTTTT.

This clonotype came up once. The DNA is left out, because the CDR3 cannot be placed on it with certainty; the CDR3 is given as TCRdb lists it. The J gene is TRBJ2-3, the V gene TRBV10-1; the table assigns TRBD2, which was not confirmed against the DNA. Both ends counted, the CDR3 spans 23 residues. Germline V gives CDR1 WNHNN, CDR2 SYGVQD (reference sequence). The CDR3: CATARDSAVYFCASSLGGDTQYF.

This clonotype was seen repeatedly, ten times or more. V and J are TRBV7-8 and TRBJ1-1; D unresolved. The V end was cut by 4 bases, the J end by 8 bases, with 14 bases between. This CDR3 comprises 13 residues. Looked up from germline, CDR1 is SGHVS and CDR2 is FQNEAQ. CDR3 sequence reads: CASSSKAGIEAFF. The DNA of the CDR3 is TGTGCCAGCAGCTCCAAGGCCGGGATCGAAGCTTTCTTT.

By sample fraction, this clonotype is medium-sized. The J gene is TRBJ2-5, the V gene TRBV29-1, with D perhaps TRBD2 (7 bases). CDR1 SQVTM and CDR2 ANQGSEA come from the germline V gene. Trimming removed 6 bases at V and 4 bases at J, with 12 bases between. The CDR3 has 12 residues. The CDR3 region is CSVGGQAETQYF. The CDR3 nucleotides read TGCAGCGTCGGGGGGCAGGCAGAGACCCAGTACTTC.

In its sample, this clonotype was seen once. This may arise from a read error, as a much more abundant clone is one base away. The rearrangement joins TRBV28 to TRBJ2-3; possible D gene TRBD1, 6 bases. Trimming stripped 5 bases from V and 4 bases from J, with 13 bases between. This CDR3 is 14 amino acids long. The germline V gene encodes CDR1 MDHEN and CDR2 SYDVKM. The CDR3 region has the DNA TGTGCCAGCAGTGATACAGGGATCCCAGATACGCAGTATTTT. Translated, it gives CASSDTGIPDTQYF.

V gene TRBV20-1 combines with J gene TRBJ2-2, with no clear D. The CDR3 has 14 amino acids. V lost 5 bases and J lost 8, with 18 bases in between. CDR1 is DFQATT and CDR2 is SNEGSKA in the germline V gene (reference sequence). The chain's CDR3 is CSAVDTLQLGELFF. The CDR3 bases are TGCAGTGCTGTCGACACACTCCAACTGGGGGAGCTGTTTTTT.

The V gene is TRBV20-1, the J gene TRBJ2-7, with a possible D match to TRBD2 (5 bases). The CDR3 totals 14 residues. Trimming shortened V by 0 bases and J by 7 bases, and 16 bases separated the two germline ends. CDR1 is DFQATT, CDR2 SNEGSKA, per germline (reference sequence). CDR3 in amino acids: CSAREIRRQGEQYF. The CDR3 nucleotides are TGCAGTGCTAGAGAGATCAGGAGGCAAGGGGAGCAGTACTTC.

This clonotype was seen only a few times. The J gene is TRBJ2-3, the V gene TRBV6-1; 10 positions agree with TRBD2. Germline V gene data show CDR1 as MNHNS and CDR2 as SASEGT. After removal of 10 bases from V and 0 bases from J, the junction contained 7 bases not matched to a gene. The CDR3 runs to 15 residues. The CDR3 here is CANSELAGSTDTQYF. In DNA form, the CDR3 reads TGTGCCAACAGCGAACTAGCGGGAAGCACAGATACGCAGTATTTT.

There are many counts of this clonotype. The rearrangement uses TRBV2 and TRBJ2-7; the D gene is possibly TRBD2 (5 bases). Per the germline V gene, CDR1 is SNHLY and CDR2 is FYNNEI. This CDR3 spans 13 amino acids. Trimming took 4 bases from V and 4 from J, leaving 11 bases between them. The CDR3, as DNA: TGTGCCAGCAGTGCGCGGGTGCGGTACGAGCAGTACTTC. This translates into CASSARVRYEQYF.

The chain combines TRBV6-6 with TRBJ2-5, with D possibly matching TRBD1 (6 bases). The CDR3 length is 13 residues. Trimming left V 6 bases short and J 1 base short, with 9 bases between. Germline loops: CDR1 MNHNY, CDR2 SVGAGI (reference sequence). The CDR3 DNA reads as TGTGCCAGCAGCACGACAGGCCAAGAGACCCAGTACTTC. Translating it yields CASSTTGQETQYF.

This clonotype was detected many times. The J gene is TRBJ1-2, the V gene TRBV3-1, with D unresolved. CDR1 LGHDT and CDR2 YNNKEL come from the germline V gene (reference sequence). With 5 bases removed from V and 8 bases from J, the gap between germline ends came to 9 bases. CDR3 length: 11 amino acids. The CDR3 sequence: CASSSSRGYTF. In DNA, the CDR3 is TGTGCCAGCAGCTCCTCGAGGGGCTACACCTTC.

The chain uses TRBV2 and TRBJ1-5, with 7 nucleotides matching TRBD1. The V gene end was trimmed by 8 bases and the J gene end by 2 bases; junction bases not matched to a gene: 9. The CDR3 is 15 amino acids. The germline gives CDR1 SNHLY, CDR2 FYNNEI. CDR3 sequence (DNA): TGTGCCAGCGTGACAGGGAGAGGGCGCAATCAGCCCCAGCATTTT. Amino acids: CASVTGRGRNQPQHF. Drawing the rest from reference TRBV2 and TRBJ1-5, the complete variable domain is EPEVTQTPSHQVTQMGQEVILRCVPISNHLYFYWYRQILGQKVEFLVSFYNNEISEKSEIFDDQFSVERPDGSNFTLKIRSTKLEDSAMYFCASVTGRGRNQPQHFGDGTRLSIL.

This clonotype showed up many times. The chain carries TRBV12-3 or TRBV12-4 and TRBJ2-5; perhaps TRBD1 as D (6 bases). The CDR3 sequence is 13 residues long. V was clipped by 3 bases and J by 1 base, with 6 bases between them. CDR3 region: CASSFRGQETQYF. CDR3 bases: TGTGCCAGCAGTTTCAGGGGCCAAGAGACCCAGTACTTC.

The chain links TRBV14 to TRBJ1-2; D possibly corresponds to TRBD1 (5 bases). Trimming removed 1 base from V and 8 bases from J, with 20 bases in between. This CDR3 has 16 residues. The germline V gene has CDR1 SGHDN and CDR2 FVKESK. Here the CDR3 reads CASSQGGGRDVGGYTF. CDR3 DNA sequence: TGTGCCAGCAGCCAAGGTGGAGGCAGGGACGTGGGGGGCTACACCTTC.

The sample holds many counts of this clonotype. The chain uses TRBV6-4 and TRBJ2-1, with 8 bases aligning to TRBD2. With 4 bases clipped from V and 1 base from J, the junction kept 3 bases outside the gene matches. The germline V gene encodes CDR1 MRHNA and CDR2 SNTAGT. The CDR3 sequence is 15 residues long. CDR3 amino acids: CASSVLAGSYNEQFF. CDR3 DNA: TGTGCCAGCAGTGTCCTAGCGGGTTCCTACAATGAGCAGTTCTTC.

The chain carries TRBV10-3 and TRBJ1-1; possible D gene TRBD1, 5 bases. Germline assignment: CDR1 ENHRY and CDR2 SYGVKD. V was pared by 4 bases and J by 1 base, with 7 bases between. The CDR3 contains 13 residues. CDR3 coding DNA: TGTGCCATCAGTGGACAGAAGAACACTGAAGCTTTCTTT. Residues: CAISGQKNTEAFF.

The chain carries TRBV29-1 and TRBJ1-2; 10 positions agree with TRBD1. After removal of 1 base from V and 3 bases from J, the junction contained 2 bases not matched to a gene. The CDR3 length is 14 residues. The germline V gene encodes CDR1 SQVTM and CDR2 ANQGSEA. CDR3 coding DNA: TGCAGCGTTGAAGGGACAGGGGGACACTATGGCTACACCTTC. It translates to CSVEGTGGHYGYTF.

V and J are TRBV10-3 and TRBJ2-1; the match to TRBD2 covers 7 bases. Germline CDR1 ENHRY, CDR2 SYGVKD. Unmatched junction bases numbered 4, after V lost 6 bases and J lost 2 bases. There are 14 residues in the CDR3. The CDR3 spells CAIRKGLAYNEQFF. DNA of the CDR3: TGTGCCATCAGGAAAGGACTAGCCTACAATGAGCAGTTCTTC.

This clonotype was found once. This chain links TRBV2 with TRBJ2-5; maybe TRBD1 (5 bases). The CDR3 loop spans 13 amino acids. Germline V gene data show CDR1 as SNHLY and CDR2 as FYNNEI. Trimming pared 4 bases from V and 9 bases from J, leaving 15 bases between. The CDR3 sequence: CASSVSGYQPQYF. CDR3 DNA: TGTGCCAGCAGTGTCTCAGGGTATCAGCCCCAGTACTTC.

This chain connects TRBV6-1 to TRBJ1-2, with TRBD1 as a possible D gene (5 bases). The germline V and J ends were trimmed by 2 bases and 7 bases, with 11 bases remaining between them. The V gene's germline CDR1 is MNHNS and CDR2 SASEGT. The CDR3 contains 13 residues. The CDR3 loop reads CASSERQRGGYTF. CDR3 in DNA: TGTGCCAGCAGTGAACGCCAGAGGGGTGGCTACACCTTC.

This clonotype was seen ten or more times. The rearrangement links TRBV29-1 to TRBJ2-5, with D possibly being TRBD1 (5 bases). The CDR3 spans 13 residues. In germline, CDR1 is SQVTM, CDR2 ANQGSEA. V gave up 1 base and J gave up 5 bases, with 11 bases separating them. CDR3 sequence (DNA): TGCAGCGTTGAAGTTCAGGGCAGTGAGACCCAGTACTTC. Its protein is CSVEVQGSETQYF.

This clonotype was counted ten times or more. The rearrangement links TRBV2 to TRBJ2-3; D is possibly TRBD1 or TRBD2 (5 bases each). The CDR3 runs 13 residues. Deletions cut 7 bases from V and 4 bases from J, with 12 bases between. CDR1 is SNHLY and CDR2 is FYNNEI in the germline V gene. CDR3 amino acids: CASIGGSADTQYF. CDR3 nucleotides: TGTGCCAGCATTGGGGGTTCGGCAGATACGCAGTATTTT.

The rearrangement uses TRBV12-3 or TRBV12-4 and TRBJ2-3; D perhaps matches TRBD2 (5 bases). Trimming stripped 6 bases from V and 1 base from J, with 23 bases between. This CDR3 contains 18 residues. The CDR3 DNA reads as TGTGCCAGCAGCTCCCCGGCGGCTAGCAGGTTCGGCACAGATACGCAGTATTTT. Protein product: CASSSPAASRFGTDTQYF.

This chain connects TRBV10-3 to TRBJ1-2; D gene uncertain. Trimming shortened V by 7 bases and J by 3 bases, and 3 bases separated the two germline ends. CDR3 length: 10 amino acids. CDR1 and CDR2 (germline): ENHRY, SYGVKD. Written as DNA, the CDR3 is TGTGCCATCAAGGACTATGGCTACACCTTC. As protein: CAIKDYGYTF.

This clonotype was found many times. This chain connects TRBV6-6 to TRBJ2-3; 8 bases line up with TRBD2. This CDR3 comprises 15 residues. V trimming: 5 bases; J trimming: 0 bases; junction bases outside the gene matches: 4. CDR1 is MNHNY and CDR2 is SVGAGI in the germline V gene (reference sequence). The CDR3 spells CASSILAASTDTQYF. In DNA, the CDR3 is TGTGCCAGCAGTATACTAGCGGCTAGCACAGATACGCAGTATTTT.